The subject of this entry is one TCR beta chain. Its target is not known. Collection occurred without any documented infections or immune events in donors. This record belongs to a study of identifying expanded T cells in peripheral blood. Regarding the study as a whole: Over around two and four weeks, about 15 and 19 clones changed, versus around 1.1 between replicates.

Sequencing used immunoSEQ multiplex PCR; TCRdb keeps in-frame clones, though not all of them. Of some 76,000 clones listed, about nine tenths are singletons. V lost 4 bases, J lost 1 base, and 14 bases lay in between. Looked up from germline, CDR1 is SGHTA and CDR2 is FQGNSA. This CDR3 contains 15 residues. The TCR comes from a person aged 18-70 years in good health. This sequence joins TRBV7-2 and TRBJ2-7; weak D call: TRBD2 (6 bases). Sequenced sample: blood. For the CDR3, the DNA is TGTGCCAGCAGCTCAGGCGGGGAAATTTCCTACGAGCAGTACTTC. Amino acid sequence: CASSSGGEISYEQYF.